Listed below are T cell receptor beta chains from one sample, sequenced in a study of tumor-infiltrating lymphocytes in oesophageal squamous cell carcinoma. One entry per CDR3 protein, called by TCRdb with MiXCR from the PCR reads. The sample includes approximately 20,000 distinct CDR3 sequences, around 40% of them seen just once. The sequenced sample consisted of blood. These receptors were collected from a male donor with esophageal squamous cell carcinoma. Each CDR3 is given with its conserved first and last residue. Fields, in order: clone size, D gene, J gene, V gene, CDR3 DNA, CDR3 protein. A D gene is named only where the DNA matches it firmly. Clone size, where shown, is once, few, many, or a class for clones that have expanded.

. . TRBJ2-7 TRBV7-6 TGTGCCAGCAGCAGGGGGGTCGATGAGCAGTACTTC CASSRGVDEQYF
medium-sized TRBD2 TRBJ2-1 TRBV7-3 TGTGCCAGCAGCCCCCATCAGCGGGGAGCCTACAATGAGCAGTTCTTC CASSPHQRGAYNEQFF
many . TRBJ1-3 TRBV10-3 TGTGCCATCAGGGAACAGGGTTTAGTTGAATATTTT CAIREQGLVEYF
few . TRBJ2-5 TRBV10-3 TGTGCCATCAGTGACACAGCCTACCAAGAGACCCAGTACTTC CAISDTAYQETQYF
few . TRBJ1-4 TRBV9 TGTGCCAGCAGCGTAGCGATAGGATCGGATGAAAAACTGTTTTTT CASSVAIGSDEKLFF
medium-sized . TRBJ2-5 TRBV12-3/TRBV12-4 TGTGCCAGCAGCCCCTACCAGACCCAGTACTTC CASSPYQTQYF
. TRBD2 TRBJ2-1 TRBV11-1 TGTGCCAGCGTCCGATCTAGCGGGAGCTACAATGAGCAGTTCTTC CASVRSSGSYNEQFF
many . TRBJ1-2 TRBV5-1 TGCGCCAGCAGCTTGTATTCAGGGGACTATGGCTACACCTTC CASSLYSGDYGYTF
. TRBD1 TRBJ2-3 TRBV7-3 TGTGCCAGCAGCTTAAGCGTTCACAGGGGGTCCACAGATACGCAGTATTTT CASSLSVHRGSTDTQYF
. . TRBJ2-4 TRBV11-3 TGTGCCAGCAGCTTGTCTCAGGGGCTAGCCAAAAACATTCAGTACTTC CASSLSQGLAKNIQYF
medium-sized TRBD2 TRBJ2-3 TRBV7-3 TGTGCCAGCAGCTTAGGACTAGCGGTGGATACGCAGTATTTT CASSLGLAVDTQYF
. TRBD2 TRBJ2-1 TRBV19 TGTGCCAGTACCTCGGCGGCTAGCGGGAGATACTCCTACAATGAGCAGTTCTTC CASTSAASGRYSYNEQFF
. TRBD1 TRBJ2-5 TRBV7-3 TGTGCCAGCATCTCTGACAGGGGGAGATCCCTAATCGAGACCCAGTACTTC CASISDRGRSLIETQYF
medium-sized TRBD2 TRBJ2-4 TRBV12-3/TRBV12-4 TGTGCCAGCAGCCTTAGCGGGGGGGTTCAGTACTTC CASSLSGGVQYF
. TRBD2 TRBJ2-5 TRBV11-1 TGTGCCAGCAGCTTATTCTCTAGCGGGAAAGGGGAGACCCAGTACTTC CASSLFSSGKGETQYF
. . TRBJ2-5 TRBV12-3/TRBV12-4 TGTGCCAGCAGTCGAGATTCCCAAGAGACCCAGTACTTC CASSRDSQETQYF
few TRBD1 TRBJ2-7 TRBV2 TGTGCCAGCAGAAATGACAGGGTTGGCCACGAGCAGTACTTC CASRNDRVGHEQYF
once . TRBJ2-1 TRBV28 TGTGCCAGCAGTTTAATGGGGAGTCTCTACAATGAGCAGTTCTTC CASSLMGSLYNEQFF
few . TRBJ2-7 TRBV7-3 TGTGCCAGCAGCTTCTTTCGGGAGTTCACCTACGAGCAGTACTTC CASSFFREFTYEQYF
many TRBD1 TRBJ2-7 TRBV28 TGTGCCACGAGGACAGGGGACCACGAGCAGTACTTC CATRTGDHEQYF
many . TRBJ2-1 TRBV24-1 TGTGCCACCAGTGATTTAGGAAGTAGTAATGAGCAGTTCTTC CATSDLGSSNEQFF
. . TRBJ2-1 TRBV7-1 TGTGCCAGCAGCAGACCCCCAGGGCGGTGGCAGTTCTTC CASSRPPGRWQFF
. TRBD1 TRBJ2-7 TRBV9 TGTGCCAGCAGCGTTGAACAGGGGGCCTACGAGCAGTACTTC CASSVEQGAYEQYF
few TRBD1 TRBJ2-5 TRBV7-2 TGTGCCAGCAGCTTAGGTGCCAGGGGGTCAGAGACCCAGTACTTC CASSLGARGSETQYF
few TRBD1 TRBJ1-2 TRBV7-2 TGTGCCAGCAGCTCACAGGGACAGCGAATCTACACCTTC CASSSQGQRIYTF
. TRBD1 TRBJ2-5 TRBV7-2 TGTGCCAGCAGCTTAGCCCCAGGGGGTGAGACCCAGTACTTC CASSLAPGGETQYF
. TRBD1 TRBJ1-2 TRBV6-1 TGTGCCAGCAGGCGAGGGACAGGGGGCGGTCTAGGCTATGGCTACACCTTC CASRRGTGGGLGYGYTF
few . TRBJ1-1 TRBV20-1 TGCAGTGCTGGCAGGTACACTGAAGCTTTCTTT CSAGRYTEAFF
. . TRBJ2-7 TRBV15 TGTGCCACCAGCAGAGATCAGGGGGGAATCTACAATGAGCAGTACTTC CATSRDQGGIYNEQYF
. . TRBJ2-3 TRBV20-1 TGCAGTGCTAGTAGTTCTAGCGGCACAGATACGCAGTATTTT CSASSSSGTDTQYF
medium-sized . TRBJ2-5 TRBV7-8 TGTGCCAGCAGCCCGGAGGCCGGGCCTGAGACCCAGTACTTC CASSPEAGPETQYF
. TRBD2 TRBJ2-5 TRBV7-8 TGTGCCAGCAGCTTATGGCGGGAGTTGTTAGAGACCCAGTACTTC CASSLWRELLETQYF
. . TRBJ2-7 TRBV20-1 TGCAGCGCAACAGGGAACAACGAGCAGTACTTC CSATGNNEQYF
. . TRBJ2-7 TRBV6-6 TGTGCCAGCAGTTACGGTGAAAGCTCCTACAATGAGCAGTACTTC CASSYGESSYNEQYF
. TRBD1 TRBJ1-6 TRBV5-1 TGCGCCAGCAGCTGGGCGACAGGGGGATACAATTCACCCCTCCACTTT CASSWATGGYNSPLHF
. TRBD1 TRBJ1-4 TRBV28 TGTGCCAGCCGAGGAGGGACAGGGGATTTTCAAGAAAAACTGTTTTTT CASRGGTGDFQEKLFF
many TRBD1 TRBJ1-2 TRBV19 TGTGCCAGTACCCCGACAGGGGGGGCATATGGCTACACCTTC CASTPTGGAYGYTF
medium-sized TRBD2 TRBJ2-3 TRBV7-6 TGTGCCAGCAGCTTAGCTGGCGGGGGGGGGACAGATACGCAGTATTTT CASSLAGGGGTDTQYF
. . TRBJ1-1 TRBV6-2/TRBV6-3 TGTGCCAGCAGTGACCCCGGGACTGAAGCTTTCTTT CASSDPGTEAFF
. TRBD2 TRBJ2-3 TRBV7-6 TGTGCCAGCAGCTACCGGACTAGCGGGAGGGATACGCAGTATTTT CASSYRTSGRDTQYF
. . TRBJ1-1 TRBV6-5 TGTGCCAGCAGTTACGGGCAGGGCCGTGAAGCTTTCTTT CASSYGQGREAFF
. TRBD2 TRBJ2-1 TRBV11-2 TGTGCCAGCAGCCGCAGGACTAGCGGGACCAATGAGCAGTTCTTC CASSRRTSGTNEQFF
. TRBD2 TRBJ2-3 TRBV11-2 TGTGCCAGCAGCCAGATGGGGCGGGAGCGGGCAGATACGCAGTATTTT CASSQMGRERADTQYF
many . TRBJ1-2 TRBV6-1 TGTGCCAGCACCAGGGAACTGGGACCCTATGGCTACACCTTC CASTRELGPYGYTF
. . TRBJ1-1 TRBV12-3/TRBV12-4 TGTGCCAGCAGTTTAGAGCAGAACACTGAAGCTTTCTTT CASSLEQNTEAFF
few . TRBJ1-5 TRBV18 TGTGCCAGCTCACGCGGACGGGATCAGCCCCAGCATTTT CASSRGRDQPQHF
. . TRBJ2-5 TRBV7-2 TGTGCCAGCATCGATTCTACTACGGCCCAAGAGACCCAGTACTTC CASIDSTTAQETQYF
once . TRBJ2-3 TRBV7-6 TGTGCCAGCAGCTTAGGAGGTAGCGTGGATACGCAGTATTTT CASSLGGSVDTQYF
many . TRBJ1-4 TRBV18 TGTGCCAGCTCACCCACCAGGGATGAAAAACTGTTTTTT CASSPTRDEKLFF
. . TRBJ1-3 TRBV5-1 TGCGCCAGCAGCTTAAGTCCCTTGACTGGAAACACCATATATTTT CASSLSPLTGNTIYF
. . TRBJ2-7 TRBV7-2 TGTGCCAGCAGTCCTGACTCCACAGGCTACGAGCAGTACTTC CASSPDSTGYEQYF
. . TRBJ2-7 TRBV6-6 TGTGCCAGCATGGGGCTAGCGCCTCTGGAGCAGTACTTC CASMGLAPLEQYF